This entry concerns a single T cell receptor beta chain. The CDR3 sequence is 13 residues long. Germline CDR1 MNHEY, CDR2 SMNVEV (reference sequence). V was trimmed by 3 bases and J by 2 bases, leaving 7 bases between them. In the original processing: Estimation of nucleated cell counts relied on the amplification of reference gene primers. Method: immunoSEQ multiplex PCR; TCRdb's copy keeps in-frame clones and lacks some. The V and J calls and the clone size are those of that table, but D and trimming were determined from the DNA. The sample contains 230,000 or so clones, around 86% of which appear only once. This specimen belongs to a study of blood T cell repertoires in COVID-19. Study at large: COVID-19 samples, acute and convalescent, were from the United States, Italy and Spain.

Adults between about 18 and 95 years of age took part from about 24 US areas. Researchers sorted participants into cohorts using their self-reported clinical history. Specimen: PBMCs or T cells enriched from blood (not recorded which). The TCR originated in a woman in her 40s with acute COVID-19. The chain employs TRBV27 and TRBJ1-2; the D is unclear. This CDR3 reads CASSFRGNYGYTF. The CDR3 DNA reads TGTGCCAGCAGTTTTCGAGGGAACTATGGCTACACCTTC.